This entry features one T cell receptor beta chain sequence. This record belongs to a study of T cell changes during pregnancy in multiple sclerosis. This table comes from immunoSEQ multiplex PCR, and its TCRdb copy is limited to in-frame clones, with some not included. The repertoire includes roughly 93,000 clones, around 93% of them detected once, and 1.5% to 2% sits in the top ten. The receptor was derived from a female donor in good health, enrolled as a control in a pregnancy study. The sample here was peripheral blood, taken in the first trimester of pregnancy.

DNA of the CDR3: TGTGCCAGCAGCCCCCTCCAGGGCCTGAACACTGAAGCTTTCTTT. This codes for CASSPLQGLNTEAFF. The V and J genes are TRBV5-6 and TRBJ1-1; a possible D gene is TRBD1 (5 bases). The ends were cut back, 4 bases at V and 0 bases at J, with 13 bases in the middle. The CDR3 totals 15 residues. Per germline, CDR1 SGHDT and CDR2 YYEEEE.